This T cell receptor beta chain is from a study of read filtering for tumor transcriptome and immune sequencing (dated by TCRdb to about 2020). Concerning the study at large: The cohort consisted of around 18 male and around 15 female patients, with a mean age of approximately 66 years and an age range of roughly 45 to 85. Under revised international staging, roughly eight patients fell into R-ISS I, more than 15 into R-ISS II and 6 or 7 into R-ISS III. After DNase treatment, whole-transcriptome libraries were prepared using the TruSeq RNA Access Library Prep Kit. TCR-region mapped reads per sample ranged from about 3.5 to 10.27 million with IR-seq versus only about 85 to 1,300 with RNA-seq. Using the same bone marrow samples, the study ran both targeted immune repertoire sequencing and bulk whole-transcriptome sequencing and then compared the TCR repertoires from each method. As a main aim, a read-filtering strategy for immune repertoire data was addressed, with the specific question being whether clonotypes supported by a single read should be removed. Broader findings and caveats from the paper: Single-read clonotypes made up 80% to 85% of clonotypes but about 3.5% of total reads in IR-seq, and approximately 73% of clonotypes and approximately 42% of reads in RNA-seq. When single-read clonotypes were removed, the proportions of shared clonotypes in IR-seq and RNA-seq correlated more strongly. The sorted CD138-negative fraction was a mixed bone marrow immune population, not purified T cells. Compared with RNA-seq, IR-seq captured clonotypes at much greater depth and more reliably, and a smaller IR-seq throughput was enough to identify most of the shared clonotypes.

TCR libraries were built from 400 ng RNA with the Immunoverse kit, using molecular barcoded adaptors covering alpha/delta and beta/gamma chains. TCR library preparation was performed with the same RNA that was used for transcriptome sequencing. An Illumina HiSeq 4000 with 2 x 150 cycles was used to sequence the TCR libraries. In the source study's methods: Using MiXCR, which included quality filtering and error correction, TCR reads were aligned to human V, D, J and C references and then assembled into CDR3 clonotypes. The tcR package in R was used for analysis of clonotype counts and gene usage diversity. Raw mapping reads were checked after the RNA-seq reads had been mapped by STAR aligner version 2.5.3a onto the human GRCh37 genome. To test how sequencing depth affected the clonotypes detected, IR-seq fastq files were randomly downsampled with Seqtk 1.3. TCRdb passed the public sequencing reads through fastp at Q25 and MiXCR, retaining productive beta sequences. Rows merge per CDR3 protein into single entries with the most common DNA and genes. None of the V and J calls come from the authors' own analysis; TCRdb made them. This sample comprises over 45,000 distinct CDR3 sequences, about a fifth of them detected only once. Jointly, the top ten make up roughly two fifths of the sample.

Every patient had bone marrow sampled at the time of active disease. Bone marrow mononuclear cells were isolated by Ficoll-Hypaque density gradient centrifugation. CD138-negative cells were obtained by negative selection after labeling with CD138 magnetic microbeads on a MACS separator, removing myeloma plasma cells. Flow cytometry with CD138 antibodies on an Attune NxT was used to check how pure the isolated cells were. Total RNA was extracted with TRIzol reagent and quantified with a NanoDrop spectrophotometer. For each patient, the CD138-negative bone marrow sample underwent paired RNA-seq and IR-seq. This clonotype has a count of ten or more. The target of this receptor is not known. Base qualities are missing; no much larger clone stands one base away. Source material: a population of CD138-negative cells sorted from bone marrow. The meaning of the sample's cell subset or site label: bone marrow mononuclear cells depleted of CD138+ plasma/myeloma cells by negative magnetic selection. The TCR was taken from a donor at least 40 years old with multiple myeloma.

The nucleotide sequence is given as TGTGCCAGCAGTTTACTCCGGGGCGGGGACGAGCAGTACTTC. It encodes CASSLLRGGDEQYF. The chain uses TRBV27 and TRBJ2-7; TRBD2 could be the D gene, as 6 bases match. The CDR3 contains 14 residues, cysteine and phenylalanine counted. The retained sequence is limited to the CDR3, 42 bases, with the frame set at the first base. CDR1 and CDR2 are read off the germline V gene (reference sequence) as MNHEY and SMNVEV. Between the V and J ends, shortened by 2 bases and 5 bases respectively, the junction contains 13 bases.